This is a list of T cell receptor beta chains from one sample in a study of CD8+ T cells in alopecia areata. TCRdb's copy holds only in-frame clones and misses some; the assay was immunoSEQ multiplex PCR. This sample has about 190,000 clones; 50% to 60% occur once, and the top ten carry less than 0.8%. Sequencing used CD4+ T cells sorted from blood, obtained at week 4, from a patient treated with tofacitinib. The receptors stem from a human donor with alopecia areata. Both conserved end residues are part of each CDR3. D genes are given only for firm matches. Only some rows state a clone size, as once, few, many or a class for expanded clones.

D gene | J gene | V gene | clone size | CDR3 protein | CDR3 DNA
. | TRBJ2-5 | TRBV30 | . | CAWSGVAERYQETQYF | TGTGCCTGGAGTGGGGTAGCGGAACGGTACCAAGAGACCCAGTACTTC
. | TRBJ2-5 | TRBV29-1 | few | CSATLTFDLETQYF | TGCAGCGCAACGTTGACATTCGACCTAGAGACCCAGTACTTC
. | TRBJ1-4 | TRBV7-9 | . | CASSPTGATNEKLFF | TGTGCCAGCAGCCCCACAGGTGCAACTAATGAAAAACTGTTTTTT
TRBD1 | TRBJ2-7 | TRBV5-1 | . | CASSLAGQGDEQYF | TGCGCCAGCAGCTTGGCGGGACAGGGGGACGAGCAGTACTTC
. | TRBJ2-5 | TRBV5-6 | once | CASSSDWRETQYF | TGTGCCAGCAGCTCCGACTGGAGGGAGACCCAGTACTTC
. | TRBJ2-5 | TRBV7-9 | . | CASSLRREGSETQYF | TGTGCCAGCAGCTTAAGGCGGGAAGGGAGTGAGACCCAGTACTTC
TRBD2 | TRBJ2-1 | TRBV6-1 | . | CASGPGTSGSNEQFF | TGTGCCAGCGGGCCCGGGACTAGCGGGAGCAATGAGCAGTTCTTC
. | TRBJ2-2 | TRBV5-6 | few | CASSFPSPTGELFF | TGTGCCAGCAGCTTCCCGAGCCCCACCGGGGAGCTGTTTTTT
. | TRBJ2-7 | TRBV19 | . | CASSLTQAAYEQYF | TGTGCCAGTAGTCTCACTCAGGCCGCCTACGAGCAGTACTTC
. | TRBJ2-7 | TRBV27 | few | CASRPRWDNSNYEQYF | TGTGCCAGCAGGCCCAGATGGGACAACTCAAACTACGAGCAGTACTTC
. | TRBJ1-4 | TRBV7-2 | . | CASSLTLGREKLFF | TGTGCCAGCAGCTTAACGTTGGGGCGCGAAAAACTGTTTTTT
. | TRBJ1-4 | TRBV4-1 | few | CASSQLHSEKLFF | TGCGCCAGCAGCCAGCTGCATTCGGAAAAACTGTTTTTT
. | TRBJ2-7 | TRBV23-1 | . | CASSPVASISTEQYF | TGCGCCAGCAGCCCAGTGGCCTCTATTAGCACCGAGCAGTACTTC
. | TRBJ1-5 | TRBV30 | . | CAWSSRDNQPQHF | TGTGCCTGGAGCAGCAGGGACAATCAGCCCCAGCATTTT
. | TRBJ1-4 | TRBV18 | few | CASSPGTDEKLFF | TGTGCCAGCTCACCAGGGACGGATGAAAAACTGTTTTTT
. | TRBJ1-1 | TRBV20-1 | few | CSASHTEAFF | TGCAGTGCTTCCCACACTGAAGCTTTCTTT
. | TRBJ2-7 | TRBV4-2 | . | CASSQDGVGQVWDEQYF | TGTGCCAGCAGCCAAGATGGTGTGGGGCAGGTCTGGGACGAGCAGTACTTC
TRBD1 | TRBJ2-7 | TRBV27 | . | CASGGTGGTYEQYF | TGTGCCAGCGGCGGGACAGGGGGTACCTACGAGCAGTACTTC
. | TRBJ2-1 | TRBV7-8 | few | CASSLDNEQFF | TGTGCCAGCAGCCTAGACAATGAGCAGTTCTTC
. | TRBJ2-1 | TRBV29-1 | . | CSVEERQGYNEQFF | TGCAGCGTTGAAGAAAGGCAGGGGTACAATGAGCAGTTCTTC
. | TRBJ2-7 | TRBV11-1 | . | CASNRCEQYF | TGTGCCAGCAACCGGTGCGAGCAGTACTTC
. | TRBJ2-2 | TRBV29-1 | . | CSVGDGPNTGELFF | TGCAGCGTGGGGGACGGTCCTAACACCGGGGAGCTGTTTTTT
TRBD2 | TRBJ2-3 | TRBV29-1 | . | CSAHTFSGSGDTQYF | TGCAGCGCCCATACTTTCAGCGGGAGTGGGGATACGCAGTATTTT
. | TRBJ1-1 | TRBV29-1 | . | CSVEGFDWNTEAFF | TGCAGCGTTGAAGGGTTTGACTGGAACACTGAAGCTTTCTTT
. | TRBJ2-4 | TRBV25-1 | . | CASSDVSTLAKNIQYF | TGTGCCAGCAGTGATGTCAGCACTTTAGCCAAAAACATTCAGTACTTC
TRBD1 | TRBJ1-2 | TRBV30 | once | CAWSVRTGSYGYTF | TGTGCCTGGAGTGTAAGGACAGGCTCGTATGGCTACACCTTC
TRBD2 | TRBJ2-3 | TRBV29-1 | few | CSVELPGTSGRTDTQYF | TGCAGCGTTGAACTCCCTGGGACTAGCGGGAGGACAGATACGCAGTATTTT
. | TRBJ2-5 | TRBV5-6 | few | CASSLVAGETQYF | TGTGCCAGCAGCTTGGTTGCGGGGGAGACCCAGTACTTC
. | TRBJ2-5 | TRBV30 | . | CAWSQGWETQYF | TGTGCCTGGTCTCAGGGTTGGGAGACCCAGTACTTC
TRBD2 | TRBJ2-2 | TRBV5-1 | . | CASRTSGTNTGELFF | TGCGCCAGCAGAACTAGCGGGACGAACACCGGGGAGCTGTTTTTT
. | TRBJ1-2 | TRBV6-5 | few | CASTRGDGYTF | TGTGCCAGCACGCGGGGCGATGGCTACACCTTC
. | TRBJ2-7 | TRBV18 | . | CASSPLVGLEQYF | TGTGCCAGCTCACCACTCGTGGGGCTCGAGCAGTACTTC
. | TRBJ1-3 | TRBV4-1 | few | CASSHTGSSGNTIYF | TGCGCCAGCAGCCACACAGGTTCCTCTGGAAACACCATATATTTT
. | TRBJ1-1 | TRBV30 | . | CAWSVPRENTEAFF | TGTGCCTGGAGCGTACCCAGGGAGAACACTGAAGCTTTCTTT
. | TRBJ1-3 | TRBV6-5 | . | CASSLGATIGNTIYF | TGTGCCAGCAGTCTAGGGGCGACGATTGGAAACACCATATATTTT
. | TRBJ1-1 | TRBV29-1 | . | CSVYVAGLNTEAFF | TGCAGCGTATACGTGGCTGGGCTGAACACTGAAGCTTTCTTT
. | TRBJ1-5 | TRBV6-1 | . | CASSWTSAHQPQHF | TGTGCCAGCAGTTGGACTTCCGCCCACCAGCCCCAGCATTTT
. | TRBJ2-4 | TRBV29-1 | . | CSVEREAKNIQYF | TGCAGCGTTGAGAGGGAAGCCAAAAACATTCAGTACTTC
. | TRBJ2-7 | TRBV5-4 | once | CASSWQGEAREQYF | TGTGCCAGCAGCTGGCAGGGGGAGGCGCGGGAGCAGTACTTC
TRBD2 | TRBJ2-6 | TRBV7-8 | few | CASCLWGGSGANVLTF | TGTGCCAGCTGCCTATGGGGGGGCTCTGGGGCCAACGTCCTGACTTTC